This is a list of T cell receptor beta chains from one sample in a study of blood T cells in healthy people across ages. TCRdb passed the 5' RACE reads through MiXCR, listing each CDR3 protein once. The table shows about 1.1 million distinct CDR3 sequences, with more than 30% occurring only once. The sequencing input was blood. Receptors were obtained from a man between 18 and 29 years old in good health. Both conserved end residues are part of each CDR3. D genes are given only for firm matches. Clone size is stated in some rows and not others, as once, few, many or a class when expanded.

v_gene: TRBV6-2/TRBV6-3; d_gene: -; abundance: -; j_gene: TRBJ2-2; CDR3aa: CASSYLGQGIEFF; CDR3nt: TGTGCCAGCAGTTACCTGGGGCAGGGGATTGAGTTTTTT
v_gene: TRBV3-1; d_gene: TRBD1; abundance: -; j_gene: TRBJ2-3; CDR3aa: CASSQDGTGGTEDTQYF; CDR3nt: TGTGCCAGCAGCCAAGATGGGACAGGGGGGACGGAAGATACGCAGTATTTT
v_gene: TRBV7-2; d_gene: -; abundance: few; j_gene: TRBJ2-5; CDR3aa: CASSLAVGEETQYF; CDR3nt: TGTGCCAGCAGCTTAGCGGTAGGGGAAGAGACCCAGTACTTC
v_gene: TRBV7-2; d_gene: TRBD2; abundance: -; j_gene: TRBJ2-1; CDR3aa: CARSSIAGRRVYYNEQFF; CDR3nt: TGTGCCCGCAGCTCAATAGCGGGGAGAAGGGTTTATTACAATGAGCAGTTCTTC
v_gene: TRBV25-1; d_gene: -; abundance: few; j_gene: TRBJ2-3; CDR3aa: CASSAGGLSDTQYF; CDR3nt: TGTGCCAGCAGTGCCGGGGGGCTGAGCGATACGCAGTATTTT
v_gene: TRBV4-1; d_gene: TRBD2; abundance: few; j_gene: TRBJ2-1; CDR3aa: CASSQGSGGQYNEQFF; CDR3nt: TGCGCCAGCAGCCAAGGTAGCGGGGGTCAGTACAATGAGCAGTTCTTC
v_gene: TRBV5-1; d_gene: -; abundance: many; j_gene: TRBJ2-3; CDR3aa: CASSRNTDTQYF; CDR3nt: TGCGCCAGCAGCCGGAACACAGATACGCAGTATTTT
v_gene: TRBV30; d_gene: -; abundance: -; j_gene: TRBJ2-5; CDR3aa: CAWAEKGDSGETQYF; CDR3nt: TGTGCCTGGGCTGAAAAGGGGGATTCGGGAGAGACCCAGTACTTC
v_gene: TRBV20-1; d_gene: TRBD1; abundance: -; j_gene: TRBJ1-2; CDR3aa: CSARPPGQGSRGYGYTF; CDR3nt: TGCAGTGCTAGGCCGCCGGGACAGGGGTCGCGTGGCTATGGCTACACCTTC
v_gene: TRBV12-1; d_gene: -; abundance: -; j_gene: TRBJ2-3; CDR3aa: CASSFPSGASSTDTQYF; CDR3nt: TGTGCCAGCAGCTTTCCTAGCGGGGCCTCTAGCACAGATACGCAGTATTTT
v_gene: TRBV10-3; d_gene: -; abundance: -; j_gene: TRBJ1-2; CDR3aa: CAISGDGPYGYTF; CDR3nt: TGTGCCATCAGTGGGGATGGACCCTATGGCTACACCTTC
v_gene: TRBV18; d_gene: -; abundance: -; j_gene: TRBJ2-3; CDR3aa: CASSDVLITDTQYF; CDR3nt: TGTGCCAGCTCGGACGTCCTAATCACAGATACGCAGTATTTT
v_gene: TRBV7-9; d_gene: -; abundance: -; j_gene: TRBJ1-2; CDR3aa: CASSLATGSREGYTF; CDR3nt: TGTGCCAGCAGCTTAGCTACAGGGTCCCGAGAGGGCTACACCTTC
v_gene: TRBV7-2; d_gene: -; abundance: -; j_gene: TRBJ2-5; CDR3aa: CASSDRTPQETQYF; CDR3nt: TGTGCCAGCAGCGATAGAACCCCCCAAGAGACCCAGTACTTC
v_gene: TRBV21-1; d_gene: -; abundance: -; j_gene: TRBJ2-3; CDR3aa: CASSNGSISTDTQYF; CDR3nt: TGTGCCAGCAGCAACGGTTCAATTAGCACAGATACGCAGTATTTT
v_gene: TRBV20-1; d_gene: -; abundance: -; j_gene: TRBJ1-1; CDR3aa: CSASLKTEAFF; CDR3nt: TGCAGTGCTAGTCTTAAAACTGAAGCTTTCTTT
v_gene: TRBV29-1; d_gene: TRBD2; abundance: few; j_gene: TRBJ2-3; CDR3aa: CSGVGGADTQYF; CDR3nt: TGCAGCGGAGTGGGAGGGGCAGATACGCAGTATTTT
v_gene: TRBV5-1; d_gene: TRBD2; abundance: -; j_gene: TRBJ2-7; CDR3aa: CASSDTSGSNEQYF; CDR3nt: TGCGCCAGCAGCGATACTAGCGGTTCCAACGAGCAGTACTTC
v_gene: TRBV3-1; d_gene: -; abundance: -; j_gene: TRBJ2-7; CDR3aa: CASSHISESSYNEQYF; CDR3nt: TGTGCCAGCAGCCATATTAGCGAGAGCTCCTACAATGAGCAGTACTTC
v_gene: TRBV21-1; d_gene: -; abundance: few; j_gene: TRBJ2-5; CDR3aa: CASSKEAGRGRQETQYF; CDR3nt: TGTGCCAGCAGCAAAGAGGCGGGAAGGGGAAGGCAAGAGACCCAGTACTTC
v_gene: TRBV28; d_gene: -; abundance: -; j_gene: TRBJ2-7; CDR3aa: CASTRGGGTSKEQYF; CDR3nt: TGTGCCAGCACCCGAGGGGGGGGGACCAGTAAGGAGCAGTACTTC
v_gene: TRBV20-1; d_gene: -; abundance: few; j_gene: TRBJ2-7; CDR3aa: CSARWQAHNEQYF; CDR3nt: TGCAGTGCTAGGTGGCAGGCTCACAATGAGCAGTACTTC
v_gene: TRBV20-1; d_gene: TRBD2; abundance: -; j_gene: TRBJ2-3; CDR3aa: CSARGAGGVLDTQYF; CDR3nt: TGCAGTGCTAGAGGGGCGGGAGGAGTTTTAGATACGCAGTATTTT
v_gene: TRBV28; d_gene: TRBD1; abundance: -; j_gene: TRBJ1-3; CDR3aa: CASSPGGGPGSGNTIYF; CDR3nt: TGTGCCAGCAGCCCAGGAGGGGGCCCGGGGAGTGGAAACACCATATATTTT
v_gene: TRBV20-1; d_gene: -; abundance: -; j_gene: TRBJ1-1; CDR3aa: CSARSRGNTEAFF; CDR3nt: TGCAGTGCTAGATCCCGGGGAAACACTGAAGCTTTCTTT
v_gene: TRBV6-6; d_gene: TRBD2; abundance: -; j_gene: TRBJ2-2; CDR3aa: CASRTGLAKNTGELFF; CDR3nt: TGTGCCAGCAGGACCGGACTAGCGAAGAACACCGGGGAGCTGTTTTTT
v_gene: TRBV29-1; d_gene: -; abundance: -; j_gene: TRBJ1-2; CDR3aa: CSVEGNYFYGYTF; CDR3nt: TGCAGCGTTGAAGGGAACTACTTCTATGGCTACACCTTC
v_gene: TRBV20-1; d_gene: -; abundance: few; j_gene: TRBJ1-5; CDR3aa: CSARGGITGGESNQPQHF; CDR3nt: TGCAGTGCTAGAGGGGGTATAACAGGTGGGGAAAGCAATCAGCCCCAGCATTTT
v_gene: TRBV15; d_gene: TRBD2; abundance: few; j_gene: TRBJ2-1; CDR3aa: CATSSPSGGLYNEQFF; CDR3nt: TGTGCCACCAGCAGCCCTAGCGGGGGGCTTTACAATGAGCAGTTCTTC
v_gene: TRBV4-3; d_gene: TRBD1; abundance: -; j_gene: TRBJ2-4; CDR3aa: CASSQEQGANRAKNIQYF; CDR3nt: TGCGCCAGCAGCCAAGAACAGGGGGCGAATCGGGCCAAAAACATTCAGTACTTC
v_gene: TRBV20-1; d_gene: TRBD1; abundance: few; j_gene: TRBJ1-2; CDR3aa: CSVIDREVDYTF; CDR3nt: TGCAGTGTCATAGACAGGGAGGTCGACTACACCTTC
v_gene: TRBV4-3; d_gene: -; abundance: few; j_gene: TRBJ2-1; CDR3aa: CASSQVRGGREQFF; CDR3nt: TGCGCCAGCAGCCAAGTGAGGGGTGGCCGGGAGCAGTTCTTC
v_gene: TRBV6-2/TRBV6-3; d_gene: TRBD2; abundance: -; j_gene: TRBJ2-7; CDR3aa: CASSDGLAGAQYF; CDR3nt: TGTGCCAGCAGTGACGGCCTAGCGGGGGCCCAGTACTTC
v_gene: TRBV10-2; d_gene: TRBD2; abundance: -; j_gene: TRBJ2-5; CDR3aa: CASSRTRQETQYF; CDR3nt: TGCGCCAGCAGTCGGACTAGACAAGAGACCCAGTACTTC
v_gene: TRBV4-3; d_gene: -; abundance: -; j_gene: TRBJ1-4; CDR3aa: CASSQLQVGKLFF; CDR3nt: TGCGCCAGCAGCCAATTACAGGTTGGAAAACTGTTTTTT
v_gene: TRBV6-2/TRBV6-3; d_gene: -; abundance: few; j_gene: TRBJ2-5; CDR3aa: CASSLPRQETQYF; CDR3nt: TGTGCCAGCAGTTTGCCACGTCAAGAGACCCAGTACTTC
v_gene: TRBV20-1; d_gene: -; abundance: -; j_gene: TRBJ2-1; CDR3aa: CSASVGTGRDEQFF; CDR3nt: TGCAGTGCTAGTGTCGGGACGGGCCGCGATGAGCAGTTCTTC
v_gene: TRBV5-1; d_gene: -; abundance: few; j_gene: TRBJ1-1; CDR3aa: CASSFRGERNTEAFF; CDR3nt: TGCGCCAGCAGCTTCAGGGGTGAACGGAACACTGAAGCTTTCTTT
v_gene: TRBV6-5; d_gene: -; abundance: -; j_gene: TRBJ1-1; CDR3aa: CEAGATEAFF; CDR3nt: TGTGAGGCCGGGGCCACTGAAGCTTTCTTT
v_gene: TRBV27; d_gene: -; abundance: once; j_gene: TRBJ2-1; CDR3aa: CASYPDGATYNEQFF; CDR3nt: TGTGCCAGCTACCCCGACGGGGCCACCTACAATGAGCAGTTCTTC
v_gene: TRBV6-6; d_gene: TRBD1; abundance: -; j_gene: TRBJ1-5; CDR3aa: CASSYSPQGDQPQHF; CDR3nt: TGTGCCAGCAGTTACTCACCGCAGGGGGATCAGCCCCAGCATTTT
v_gene: TRBV9; d_gene: -; abundance: -; j_gene: TRBJ2-6; CDR3aa: CASSAGTYSGANVLTF; CDR3nt: TGTGCCAGCAGCGCAGGGACCTACTCTGGGGCCAACGTCCTGACTTTC
v_gene: TRBV7-2; d_gene: TRBD2; abundance: -; j_gene: TRBJ2-3; CDR3aa: CASSSGLGDTQYF; CDR3nt: TGTGCCAGCAGCTCGGGACTAGGAGATACGCAGTATTTT
v_gene: TRBV4-2; d_gene: -; abundance: -; j_gene: TRBJ1-1; CDR3aa: CACSHGASNTEAFF; CDR3nt: TGTGCCTGCAGCCATGGCGCCTCGAACACTGAAGCTTTCTTT
v_gene: TRBV2; d_gene: -; abundance: -; j_gene: TRBJ2-7; CDR3aa: CASSEGTGYPYNEQYF; CDR3nt: TGTGCCAGCAGTGAAGGGACGGGGTACCCCTACAATGAGCAGTACTTC
v_gene: TRBV29-1; d_gene: -; abundance: -; j_gene: TRBJ2-5; CDR3aa: CSGASYQETQYF; CDR3nt: TGCAGCGGCGCCTCGTACCAAGAGACCCAGTACTTC
v_gene: TRBV12-3/TRBV12-4; d_gene: -; abundance: few; j_gene: TRBJ1-2; CDR3aa: CASSERLDNNYGYTF; CDR3nt: TGTGCCAGCAGCGAGAGGTTGGACAATAACTATGGCTACACCTTC
v_gene: TRBV20-1; d_gene: TRBD1; abundance: few; j_gene: TRBJ1-5; CDR3aa: CSGSGGGSNQPQHF; CDR3nt: TGCAGTGGGTCAGGGGGAGGGAGCAATCAGCCCCAGCATTTT
v_gene: TRBV15; d_gene: -; abundance: -; j_gene: TRBJ2-6; CDR3aa: CATSRDSTAKTGANVLTF; CDR3nt: TGTGCCACCAGCAGAGATTCGACGGCTAAAACTGGGGCCAACGTCCTGACTTTC
v_gene: TRBV9; d_gene: -; abundance: -; j_gene: TRBJ2-5; CDR3aa: CASSVVPGTVRETQYF; CDR3nt: TGTGCCAGCAGCGTAGTACCCGGGACTGTGAGAGAGACCCAGTACTTC
v_gene: TRBV6-5; d_gene: -; abundance: -; j_gene: TRBJ2-2; CDR3aa: CASSYSSGVRTGELFF; CDR3nt: TGTGCCAGCAGTTACTCGTCCGGGGTGAGGACCGGGGAGCTGTTTTTT
v_gene: TRBV12-3/TRBV12-4; d_gene: TRBD1; abundance: few; j_gene: TRBJ2-2; CDR3aa: CASSLRGHGGELFF; CDR3nt: TGTGCCAGCAGTTTGAGGGGGCATGGCGGGGAGCTGTTTTTT